Shown below are 21 T cell receptor beta chains from a single sample sequenced in a study of blood T cell repertoires in COVID-19. Method: immunoSEQ multiplex PCR; TCRdb's copy keeps in-frame clones and lacks some. Here the sample spans under 200,000 clones, roughly 80% being singletons. Sequencing input: peripheral blood. These receptors all come from a human donor with acute or convalescent COVID-19. The donor label of this sample is uncertain.

The CDR3 DNA is TGCAGCGTTCCGGGACTAGGCTTGAGAGGGCAGTTCTTC. This translates into CSVPGLGLRGQFF. The V gene is TRBV29-1, the J gene TRBJ2-1, with TRBD2 matching over 8 bases. Germline V gene sequence: CDR1 SQVTM, CDR2 ANQGSEA. V gave up 5 bases and J gave up 12 bases; unmatched junction bases: 12. There are 13 residues in the CDR3.

This clone has more than one count but fewer than ten. The V gene is TRBV7-9, the J gene TRBJ1-4, with 7 bases that match TRBD1. Per the germline V gene, CDR1 is SEHNR and CDR2 is FQNEAQ (reference sequence). J was trimmed by 4 bases and V by 4 bases; bases with no gene match: 3. This CDR3 has 14 residues. In DNA, the CDR3 is TGTGCCAGCAGCTGGGACAGTTTTAATGAAAAACTGTTTTTT. Residues: CASSWDSFNEKLFF.

This chain links TRBV10-2 with TRBJ2-7, with 7 bases lining up with TRBD1. The CDR3 sequence is 14 residues long. The germline CDR1 and CDR2 sequences are WSHSY and SAAADI. With 11 bases clipped from V and 2 bases from J, the junction kept 12 bases outside the gene matches. The CDR3 DNA sequence: TGCGCCGTCTCCTCTCGGGACAGACCCTACGAGCAGTACTTC. It codes for CAVSSRDRPYEQYF.

Here the CDR3 DNA reads TGTGCCAGCAGCACAGGGACTAGCGGGATACGGGGAGATACGCAGTATTTT. It yields the protein CASSTGTSGIRGDTQYF. The chain recombines TRBV9 with TRBJ2-3, with 13 nucleotides matching TRBD2. Germline CDR1 SGDLS, CDR2 YYNGEE. The CDR3 runs 17 residues. J gave up 5 bases and V 4 bases, and 10 bases lay outside the gene matches.

The chain has TRBV2 and TRBJ1-1, with a weak D call TRBD1 (5 bases). Germline V CDR1 and CDR2: SNHLY, FYNNEI. The CDR3 contains 13 residues. V shed 1 base and J shed 4 bases, with 7 bases lying between them. The CDR3 bases are TGTGCCAGCAGTGAAGGACAGCTCACTGAAGCTTTCTTT. Translation gives CASSEGQLTEAFF.

The V gene is TRBV28, the J gene TRBJ2-7; a possible D gene is TRBD2 (5 bases). V lost 7 bases and J 7 bases, leaving 20 bases between the germline ends. The CDR3 has 14 residues. Germline lookup yields CDR1 MDHEN and CDR2 SYDVKM. Here the CDR3 DNA reads TGTGCCAGCACCCCCCCGGGGTCCCGTGGTGAGCAGTACTTC. Translating it yields CASTPPGSRGEQYF.

This clone showed up just once. The rearrangement uses TRBV5-4 and TRBJ2-7, with D hard to call. The CDR3 is 13 amino acids. V lost 5 bases and J lost 3, with 12 bases in between. In germline, CDR1 is SGHNT, CDR2 YYREEE (reference sequence). This CDR3 reads CASSSPPGYEQYF. CDR3 in DNA: TGTGCCAGCAGTTCCCCGCCCGGCTACGAGCAGTACTTC.

The chain links TRBV14 to TRBJ2-5; TRBD1 aligns across 9 bases. V gave up 3 bases and J gave up 2 bases; unmatched junction bases: 4. This CDR3 region has 15 residues. Germline V lookup: CDR1 SGHDN, CDR2 FVKESK. The CDR3 coding sequence is TGTGCCAGCAGCCAGGACAGGGGCCGTCAAGAGACCCAGTACTTC. Encoded protein: CASSQDRGRQETQYF.

The gene calls are TRBV30 and TRBJ2-1; D not resolved. Germline lookup yields CDR1 GTSNPN and CDR2 SVGIG (reference sequence). V lost 3 bases to trimming and J lost 10 bases, with 10 bases between them. This CDR3 has 11 amino acids. The CDR3 nucleotides read TGTGCCTGGAGCGCTCCGACAGAGCAGTTCTTC. Translated: CAWSAPTEQFF.

This chain links TRBV7-2 with TRBJ1-2, with D maybe TRBD1 (5 bases). The CDR3 consists of 13 residues. Trimming removed 1 base at V and 8 bases at J, with 11 bases between. Germline assignment: CDR1 SGHTA and CDR2 FQGNSA. The CDR3 here is CASSLEQARGYTF. The CDR3 DNA follows: TGTGCCAGCAGCTTAGAACAGGCGAGGGGCTACACCTTC.

V is TRBV3-1 (or the pseudogene TRBV3-2) and J is TRBJ1-5; D is undetermined. Germline loops: CDR1 LGHDT, CDR2 YNNKEL (reference sequence). This CDR3 region has 14 residues. Trimming stripped 0 bases from V and 4 bases from J, with 7 bases between. CDR3 sequence: CASSQDLSNQPQHF. The CDR3 coding sequence is TGTGCCAGCAGCCAAGATCTATCGAATCAGCCCCAGCATTTT.

The rearrangement uses TRBV7-8 and TRBJ2-5; 11 nucleotides match TRBD2. Germline CDR1 is SGHVS and CDR2 is FQNEAQ. With V trimmed by 5 bases and J by 4 bases, 9 bases remained unmatched. CDR3 length: 16 residues. The CDR3 coding sequence is TGTGCCAGCAGCCCTGAACTAGCGGGGGTTCGAGAGACCCAGTACTTC. Its translation: CASSPELAGVRETQYF.

The chain carries TRBV5-1 and TRBJ2-3; TRBD2 matches at 8 bases. This CDR3 is 15 amino acids long. The V gene's germline CDR1 is SGHRS and CDR2 YFSETQ. The ends lost 8 bases at V and 0 bases at J; junction bases unmatched: 8. Here the CDR3 reads CASTNGGASTDTQYF. The CDR3 DNA reads as TGCGCCAGTACAAACGGGGGGGCTAGCACAGATACGCAGTATTTT.

This clone has a single count. The rearrangement joins TRBV5-4 to TRBJ2-7, with TRBD1 identical over 7 bases. Per germline, CDR1 SGHNT and CDR2 YYREEE (reference sequence). The CDR3 contains 15 residues. V was pared by 0 bases and J by 6 bases, with 9 bases of the junction left unmatched. The CDR3 sequence: CASSLEGGAWSEQYF. The CDR3 DNA sequence: TGTGCCAGCAGCTTGGAAGGGGGCGCCTGGTCCGAGCAGTACTTC.

This clone appeared a single time. The chain links TRBV11-2 to TRBJ1-6; TRBD1 aligns across 8 bases. CDR3 length: 15 residues. With V trimmed by 0 bases and J by 18 bases, 13 bases remained unmatched. The germline gives CDR1 SGHAT, CDR2 FQNNGV. CDR3 nucleotides: TGTGCCAGCAGCTTAGACTTTGCAGGACAGGGAAAGCCCCACTTT. Translation gives CASSLDFAGQGKPHF.

The chain combines TRBV7-2 with TRBJ2-7, with 8 bases lining up with TRBD2. The CDR3 spans 15 residues. V lost 1 base, J lost 3 bases, and 5 bases stayed unmatched. Germline CDR1 and CDR2: SGHTA and FQGNSA. The CDR3, as DNA: TGTGCCAGCAGCTTAGAAGGGAGCGGGAGCTACGAGCAGTACTTC. It translates to CASSLEGSGSYEQYF.

The V gene is TRBV6-5, the J gene TRBJ2-7; 9 positions match TRBD1. Germline V gene lookup returns CDR1 MNHEY and CDR2 SVGAGI. The CDR3 consists of 14 residues. The junction had 8 bases not matched to a gene; V was cut back by 6 bases and J by 5 bases. The CDR3 DNA is TGTGCCAGCAGACACCGGGACAGGGCCCACGAGCAGTACTTC. Translated, it gives CASRHRDRAHEQYF.

This clone was seen once. The chain couples TRBV3-1 (or the pseudogene TRBV3-2) to TRBJ2-7; 7 nucleotides match TRBD2. The CDR3 totals 16 residues. Germline CDR1 LGHDT, CDR2 YNNKEL (reference sequence). V lost 2 bases and J lost 6; bases outside the gene matches: 13. Here the CDR3 DNA reads TGTGCCAGCAGCCAACGTTATGGGGTGGGAGGGCGCGAGCAGTACTTC. It encodes CASSQRYGVGGREQYF.

The rearrangement joins TRBV2 to TRBJ2-5; the D gene is possibly TRBD2 (6 bases). Germline CDR1 SNHLY, CDR2 FYNNEI. V lost 2 bases to trimming and J lost 9 bases, with 16 bases between them. The CDR3 has 14 residues. This CDR3 is CASSESWTTGPQYF. CDR3 DNA sequence: TGTGCCAGCAGTGAAAGCTGGACTACCGGTCCCCAGTACTTC.

This clone was recorded a few times. This chain joins TRBV19 and TRBJ1-5; D is possibly TRBD1 (6 bases). Trimming removed 4 bases at V and 6 bases at J, with 13 bases between. From germline, CDR1 is LNHDA and CDR2 SQIVND (reference sequence). The CDR3 is 14 residues long. This chain's CDR3 is CASSTRGVSQPQHF. The CDR3 coding sequence is TGTGCCAGTAGTACCAGGGGAGTCAGTCAGCCCCAGCATTTT. Filled out from reference TRBV19 and TRBJ1-5, the complete variable domain reads DGGITQSPKYLFRKEGQNVTLSCEQNLNHDAMYWYRQDPGQGLRLIYYSQIVNDFQKGDIAEGYSVSREKKESFPLTVTSAQKNPTAFYLCASSTRGVSQPQHFGDGTRLSIL.

The chain couples TRBV5-1 to TRBJ2-7, with TRBD2 identical over 13 bases. Looked up from germline, CDR1 is SGHRS and CDR2 is YFSETQ. Trimming removed 4 bases from V and 2 bases from J; junction bases left unmatched: 3. The CDR3 consists of 15 residues. For the CDR3, the DNA is TGCGCCAGCAGCATACTAGCGGGGGGGCCCTACGAGCAGTACTTC. It is translated as CASSILAGGPYEQYF.